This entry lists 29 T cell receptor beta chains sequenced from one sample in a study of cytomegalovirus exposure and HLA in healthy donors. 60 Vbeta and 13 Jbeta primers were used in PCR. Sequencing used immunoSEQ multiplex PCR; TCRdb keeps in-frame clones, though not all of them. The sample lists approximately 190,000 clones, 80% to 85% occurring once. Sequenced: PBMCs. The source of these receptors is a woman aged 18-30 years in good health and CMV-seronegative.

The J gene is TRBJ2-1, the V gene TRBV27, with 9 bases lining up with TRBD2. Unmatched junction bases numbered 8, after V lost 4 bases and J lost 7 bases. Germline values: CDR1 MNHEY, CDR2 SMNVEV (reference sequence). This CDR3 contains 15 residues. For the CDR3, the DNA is TGTGCCAGCAGTTGGCCGGCTAGCGGGATGAATGAGCAGTTCTTC. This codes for CASSWPASGMNEQFF.

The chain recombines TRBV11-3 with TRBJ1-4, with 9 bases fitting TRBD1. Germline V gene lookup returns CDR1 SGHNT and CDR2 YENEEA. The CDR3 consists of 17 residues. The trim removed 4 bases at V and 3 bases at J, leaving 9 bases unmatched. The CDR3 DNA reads TGTGCCAGCAGCTCCGCCCGGACAGGGGTGCCTAATGAAAAACTGTTTTTT. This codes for CASSSARTGVPNEKLFF.

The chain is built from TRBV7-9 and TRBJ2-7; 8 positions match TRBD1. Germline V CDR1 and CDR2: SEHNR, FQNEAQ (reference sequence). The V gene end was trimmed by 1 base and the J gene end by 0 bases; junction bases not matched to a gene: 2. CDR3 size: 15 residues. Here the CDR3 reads CASSLGDRLSYEQYF. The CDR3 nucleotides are TGTGCCAGCAGCTTAGGGGACAGGCTCTCCTACGAGCAGTACTTC.

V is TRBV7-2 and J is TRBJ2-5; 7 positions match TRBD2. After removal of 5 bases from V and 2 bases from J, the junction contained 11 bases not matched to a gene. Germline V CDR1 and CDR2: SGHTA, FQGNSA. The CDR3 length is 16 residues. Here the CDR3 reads CASSPRRVAGQETQYF. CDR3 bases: TGTGCCAGCAGCCCTCGTCGGGTAGCGGGTCAAGAGACCCAGTACTTC.

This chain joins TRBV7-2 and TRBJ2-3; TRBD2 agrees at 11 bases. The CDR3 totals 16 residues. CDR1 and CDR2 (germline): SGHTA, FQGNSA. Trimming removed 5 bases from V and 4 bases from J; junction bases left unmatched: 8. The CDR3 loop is CASSASLAGVPDTQYF. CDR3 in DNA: TGTGCCAGCAGCGCCTCACTAGCGGGAGTCCCAGATACGCAGTATTTT. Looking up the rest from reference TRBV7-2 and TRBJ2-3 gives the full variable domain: GAGVSQSPSNKVTEKGKDVELRCDPISGHTALYWYRQSLGQGLEFLIYFQGNSAPDKSGLPSDRFSAERTGGSVSTLTIQRTQQEDSAVYLCASSASLAGVPDTQYFGPGTRLTVL.

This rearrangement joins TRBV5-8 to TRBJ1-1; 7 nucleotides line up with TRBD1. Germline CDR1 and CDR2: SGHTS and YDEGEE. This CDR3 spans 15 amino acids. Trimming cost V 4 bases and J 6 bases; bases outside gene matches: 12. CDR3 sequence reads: CASSPGGTEWPEAFF. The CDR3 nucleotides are TGTGCCAGCAGCCCAGGTGGGACAGAGTGGCCTGAAGCTTTCTTT.

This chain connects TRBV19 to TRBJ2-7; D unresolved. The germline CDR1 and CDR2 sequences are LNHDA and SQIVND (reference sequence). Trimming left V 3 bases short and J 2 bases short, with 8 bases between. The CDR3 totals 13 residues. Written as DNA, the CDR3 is TGTGCCAGTAGTATTGAACACACCTACGAGCAGTACTTC. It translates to CASSIEHTYEQYF.

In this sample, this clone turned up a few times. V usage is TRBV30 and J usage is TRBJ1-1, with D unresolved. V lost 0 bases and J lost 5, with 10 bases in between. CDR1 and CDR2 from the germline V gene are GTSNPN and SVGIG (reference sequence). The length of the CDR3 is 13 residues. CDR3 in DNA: TGTGCCTGGAGTGTGGAGGGTGAGACTGAAGCTTTCTTT. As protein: CAWSVEGETEAFF. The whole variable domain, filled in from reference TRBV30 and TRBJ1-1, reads SQTIHQWPATLVQPVGSPLSLECTVEGTSNPNLYWYRQAAGRGLQLLFYSVGIGQISSEVPQNLSASRPQDRQFILSSKKLLLSDSGFYLCAWSVEGETEAFFGQGTRLTVV.

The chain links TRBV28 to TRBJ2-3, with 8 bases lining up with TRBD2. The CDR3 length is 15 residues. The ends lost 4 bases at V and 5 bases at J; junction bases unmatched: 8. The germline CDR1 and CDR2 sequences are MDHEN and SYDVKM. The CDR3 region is CASSSLPLAGDTQYF. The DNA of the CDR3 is TGTGCCAGCAGTTCACTACCCCTAGCGGGAGATACGCAGTATTTT.

The CDR3, as DNA: TGCGCCAGCCTTCCGAAACTAGCGGGAACGTACAATGAGCAGTTCTTC. It yields the protein CASLPKLAGTYNEQFF. The chain has TRBV5-1 and TRBJ2-1; 10 nucleotides match TRBD2. V trimming: 7 bases; J trimming: 4 bases; junction bases outside the gene matches: 11. There are 16 residues in the CDR3. Germline CDR1 is SGHRS and CDR2 is YFSETQ.

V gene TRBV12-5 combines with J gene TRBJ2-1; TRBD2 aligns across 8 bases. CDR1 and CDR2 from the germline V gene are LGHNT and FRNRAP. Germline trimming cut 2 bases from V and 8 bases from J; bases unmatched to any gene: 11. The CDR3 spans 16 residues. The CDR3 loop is CASGLRGGRRAHEQFF. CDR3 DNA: TGTGCTAGTGGTTTGCGGGGCGGGAGGCGAGCGCATGAGCAGTTCTTC. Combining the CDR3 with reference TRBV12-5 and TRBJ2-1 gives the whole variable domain DARVTQTPRHKVTEMGQEVTMRCQPILGHNTVFWYRQTMMQGLELLAYFRNRAPLDDSGMPKDRFSAEMPDATLATLKIQPSEPRDSAVYFCASGLRGGRRAHEQFFGPGTRLTVL.

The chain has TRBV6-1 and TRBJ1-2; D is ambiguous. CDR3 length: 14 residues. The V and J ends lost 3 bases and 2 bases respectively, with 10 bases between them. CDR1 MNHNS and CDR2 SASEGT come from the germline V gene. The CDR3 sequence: CASSDGPGNYGYTF. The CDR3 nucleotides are TGTGCCAGCAGTGATGGTCCCGGGAACTATGGCTACACCTTC.

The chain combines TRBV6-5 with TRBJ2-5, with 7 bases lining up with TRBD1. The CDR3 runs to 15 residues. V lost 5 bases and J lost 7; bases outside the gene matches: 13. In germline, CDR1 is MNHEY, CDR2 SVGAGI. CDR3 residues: CASSPLTGTRGTQYF. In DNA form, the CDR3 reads TGTGCCAGCAGTCCCTTGACAGGGACCAGAGGGACCCAGTACTTC.

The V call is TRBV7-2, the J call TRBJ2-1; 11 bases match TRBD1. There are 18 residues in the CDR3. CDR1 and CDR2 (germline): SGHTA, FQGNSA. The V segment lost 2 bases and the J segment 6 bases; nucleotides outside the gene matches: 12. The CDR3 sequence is CASSLRPPRGTGGNEQFF. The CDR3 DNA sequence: TGTGCCAGCAGCTTAAGGCCCCCTCGGGGGACAGGGGGCAATGAGCAGTTCTTC.

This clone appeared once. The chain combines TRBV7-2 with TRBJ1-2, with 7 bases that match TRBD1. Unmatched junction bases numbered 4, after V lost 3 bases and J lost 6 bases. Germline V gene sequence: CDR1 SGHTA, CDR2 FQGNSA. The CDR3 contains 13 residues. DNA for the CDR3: TGTGCCAGCAGCTTGCGGGACAGTGATGGCTACACCTTC. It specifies CASSLRDSDGYTF.

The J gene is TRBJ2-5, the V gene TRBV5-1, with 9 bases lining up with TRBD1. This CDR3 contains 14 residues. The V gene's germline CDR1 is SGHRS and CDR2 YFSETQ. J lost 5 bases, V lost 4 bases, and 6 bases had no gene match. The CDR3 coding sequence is TGCGCCAGCAGCCGACAGGGGGAGATTGAGACCCAGTACTTC. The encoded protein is CASSRQGEIETQYF.

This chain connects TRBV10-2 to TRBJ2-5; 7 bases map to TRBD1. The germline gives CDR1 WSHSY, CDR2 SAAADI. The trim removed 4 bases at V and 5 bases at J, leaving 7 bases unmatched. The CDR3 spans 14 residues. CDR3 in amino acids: CASSGDRVRETQYF. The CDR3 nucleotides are TGCGCCAGCAGTGGAGACAGGGTCAGGGAGACCCAGTACTTC.

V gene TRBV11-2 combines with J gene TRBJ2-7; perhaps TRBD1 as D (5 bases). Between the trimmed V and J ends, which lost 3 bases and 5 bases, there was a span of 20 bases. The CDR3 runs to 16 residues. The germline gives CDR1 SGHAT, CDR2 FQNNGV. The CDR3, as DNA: TGTGCCAGCAGCTTGGGGCCCGGCGGCTTAAGCGACGAGCAGTACGTC. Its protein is CASSLGPGGLSDEQYV.

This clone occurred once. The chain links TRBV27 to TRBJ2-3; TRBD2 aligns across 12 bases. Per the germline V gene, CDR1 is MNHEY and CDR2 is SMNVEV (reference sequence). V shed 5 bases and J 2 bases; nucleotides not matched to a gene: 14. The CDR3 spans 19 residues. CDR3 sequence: CASSPLGLAGTLFTDTQYF. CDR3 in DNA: TGTGCCAGCAGTCCCCTAGGACTAGCGGGGACCCTTTTCACAGATACGCAGTATTTT.

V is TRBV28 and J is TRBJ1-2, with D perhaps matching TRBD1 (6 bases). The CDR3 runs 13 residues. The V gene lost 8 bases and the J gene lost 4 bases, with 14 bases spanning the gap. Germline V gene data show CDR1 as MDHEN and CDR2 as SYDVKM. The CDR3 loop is CASQADSLYGYTF. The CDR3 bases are TGTGCCAGCCAAGCGGACAGCCTCTATGGCTACACCTTC.

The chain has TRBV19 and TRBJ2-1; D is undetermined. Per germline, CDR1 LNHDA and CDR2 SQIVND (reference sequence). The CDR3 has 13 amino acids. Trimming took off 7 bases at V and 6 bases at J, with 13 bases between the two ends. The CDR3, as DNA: TGTGCCAGTAAGGAAACAGAAGCCAATGAGCAGTTCTTC. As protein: CASKETEANEQFF. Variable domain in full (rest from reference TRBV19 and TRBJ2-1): DGGITQSPKYLFRKEGQNVTLSCEQNLNHDAMYWYRQDPGQGLRLIYYSQIVNDFQKGDIAEGYSVSREKKESFPLTVTSAQKNPTAFYLCASKETEANEQFFGPGTRLTVL.

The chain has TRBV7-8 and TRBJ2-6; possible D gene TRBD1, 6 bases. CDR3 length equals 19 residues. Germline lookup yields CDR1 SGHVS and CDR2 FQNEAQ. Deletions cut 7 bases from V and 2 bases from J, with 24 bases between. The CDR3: CASTNTGTHIRAGANVLTF. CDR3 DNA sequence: TGTGCCAGCACCAACACCGGGACACACATTAGGGCTGGGGCCAACGTCCTGACTTTC.

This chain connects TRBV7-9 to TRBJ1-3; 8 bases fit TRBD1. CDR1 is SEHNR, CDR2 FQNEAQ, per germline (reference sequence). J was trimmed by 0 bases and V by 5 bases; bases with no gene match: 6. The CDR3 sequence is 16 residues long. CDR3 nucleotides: TGTGCCAGCAGCGAGAGGACAGGGCCCTCTGGAAACACCATATATTTT. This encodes CASSERTGPSGNTIYF.

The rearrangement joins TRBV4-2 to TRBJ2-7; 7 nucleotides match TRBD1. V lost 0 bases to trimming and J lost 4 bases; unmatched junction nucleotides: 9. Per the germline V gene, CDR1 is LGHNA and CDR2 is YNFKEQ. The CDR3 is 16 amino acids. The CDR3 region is CASSQDHDRAPYEQYF. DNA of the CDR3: TGTGCCAGCAGCCAAGATCACGACAGGGCGCCATACGAGCAGTACTTC.

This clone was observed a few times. The CDR3 region is CASSLAPGGIQYF. CDR3 nucleotides: TGCGCCAGCAGCTTGGCCCCAGGGGGCATTCAGTACTTC. This chain connects TRBV5-1 to TRBJ2-4; 7 nucleotides line up with TRBD1. With V trimmed by 0 bases and J by 9 bases, 3 bases remained unmatched. The CDR3 is 13 residues long. Germline CDR1 and CDR2: SGHRS and YFSETQ.

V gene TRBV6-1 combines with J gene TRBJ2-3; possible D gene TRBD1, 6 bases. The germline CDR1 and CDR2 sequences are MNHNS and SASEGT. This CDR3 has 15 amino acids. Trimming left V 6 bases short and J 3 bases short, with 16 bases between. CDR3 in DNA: TGTGCCAGCAGAGCTCAGGGGTTTTGGACAGATACGCAGTATTTT. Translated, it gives CASRAQGFWTDTQYF.

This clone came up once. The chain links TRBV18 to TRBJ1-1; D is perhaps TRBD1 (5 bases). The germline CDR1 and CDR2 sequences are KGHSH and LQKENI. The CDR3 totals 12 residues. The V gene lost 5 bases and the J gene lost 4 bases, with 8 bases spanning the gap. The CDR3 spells CASSFQGTEAFF. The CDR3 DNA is TGTGCCAGCTCATTCCAGGGCACTGAAGCTTTCTTT.

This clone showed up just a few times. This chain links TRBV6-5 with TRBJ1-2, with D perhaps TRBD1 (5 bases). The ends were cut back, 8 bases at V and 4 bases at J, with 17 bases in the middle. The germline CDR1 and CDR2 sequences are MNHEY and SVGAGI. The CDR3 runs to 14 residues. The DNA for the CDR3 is TGTGCCAGCGCTCCTCCAGGGTTGGGCTATGGCTACACCTTC. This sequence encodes CASAPPGLGYGYTF.

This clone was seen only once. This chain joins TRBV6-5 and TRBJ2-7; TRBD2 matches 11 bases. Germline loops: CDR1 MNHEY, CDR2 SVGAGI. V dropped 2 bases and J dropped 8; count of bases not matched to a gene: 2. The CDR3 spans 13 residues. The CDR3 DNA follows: TGTGCCAGCAGTTACCGACTAGCGGGAAAGCAGTACGTC. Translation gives CASSYRLAGKQYV.